This passage covers 3 T cell receptor beta chains from one sample sequenced in a study of blood T cells in healthy people across ages (dated by TCRdb to the mid-2010s). Library generation was performed with 5' RACE. The sequencer listed for this sample is Illumina HiSeq 2500. A second roughly 6 to 11 cycle PCR used a sample-barcoded 5' primer and a J-beta primer mix. TCRdb reanalyzed the raw reads on its own, using fastp at Q25 for trimming and MiXCR for clone calling, and kept in-frame beta chains. Each CDR3 protein appears once, grouped with its most common genes and DNA. This sample is represented by some 700,000 distinct CDR3 sequences; roughly 44% of them were singletons. The top ten clonotypes cover 20% of the sample. Sequencing input: blood. The receptors here all came from a woman aged 55-69 years in good health.

The rearrangement links TRBV7-3 to TRBJ2-1; 11 bases agree with TRBD2. The CDR3 contains 16 residues. The germline V gene has CDR1 SGHTA and CDR2 FQGTGA. Trimming removed 5 bases from V and 3 bases from J; junction bases left unmatched: 6. The CDR3 is CASSRDTSGGYNEQFF. The CDR3 DNA is TGTGCCAGCAGCCGGGATACTAGCGGGGGCTACAATGAGCAGTTCTTC.

This chain joins TRBV7-9 and TRBJ2-7, with D unresolved. CDR1 is SEHNR, CDR2 FQNEAQ, per germline (reference sequence). Trimming took 11 bases from V and 7 from J, leaving 12 bases between them. CDR3 length: 10 amino acids. CDR3 region: CAVDSNEQYF. In DNA form, the CDR3 reads TGTGCCGTAGACTCCAATGAGCAGTACTTC.

This clonotype was found a few times. The V and J genes are TRBV7-2 and TRBJ2-5; D possibly corresponds to TRBD1 (7 bases). This CDR3 comprises 16 residues. Looked up from germline, CDR1 is SGHTA and CDR2 is FQGNSA. The V and J ends lost 2 bases and 4 bases respectively, with 17 bases between them. This chain's CDR3 is CASSLIQGGFGETQYF. As DNA, the CDR3 is TGTGCCAGCAGCTTAATCCAGGGGGGATTCGGAGAGACCCAGTACTTC.